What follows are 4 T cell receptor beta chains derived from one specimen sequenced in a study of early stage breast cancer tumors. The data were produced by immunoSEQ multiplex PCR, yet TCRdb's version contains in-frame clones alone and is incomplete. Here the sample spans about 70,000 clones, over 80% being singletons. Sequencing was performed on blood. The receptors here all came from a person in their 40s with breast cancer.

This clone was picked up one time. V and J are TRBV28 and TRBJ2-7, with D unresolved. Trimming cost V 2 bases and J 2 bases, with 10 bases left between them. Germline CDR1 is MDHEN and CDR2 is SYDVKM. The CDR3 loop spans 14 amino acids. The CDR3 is CASSLRDPPYEQYF. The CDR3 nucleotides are TGTGCCAGCAGTTTACGTGACCCCCCCTACGAGCAGTACTTC.

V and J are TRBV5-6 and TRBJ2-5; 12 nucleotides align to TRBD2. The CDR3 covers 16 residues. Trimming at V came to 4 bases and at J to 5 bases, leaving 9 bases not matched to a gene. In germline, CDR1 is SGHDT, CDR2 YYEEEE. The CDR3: CASSPRLAGARETQYF. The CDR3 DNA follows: TGTGCCAGCAGCCCTCGACTAGCGGGAGCCCGGGAGACCCAGTACTTC.

In nucleotides, the CDR3 is TGCGCCAGCAGCCTTGCCCCGGGCGCTGTTAATGAGCAGTTCTTC. Its translation: CASSLAPGAVNEQFF. The chain uses TRBV5-1 and TRBJ2-1, with D unclear. The ends were cut back, 4 bases at V and 7 bases at J, with 18 bases in the middle. This CDR3 has 15 amino acids. The V gene's germline CDR1 is SGHRS and CDR2 YFSETQ.

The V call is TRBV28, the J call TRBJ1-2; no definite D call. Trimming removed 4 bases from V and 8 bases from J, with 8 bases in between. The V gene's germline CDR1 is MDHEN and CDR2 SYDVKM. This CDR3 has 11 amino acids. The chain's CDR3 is CASSYLKGYTF. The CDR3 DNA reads TGTGCCAGCAGTTACCTCAAGGGCTACACCTTC.